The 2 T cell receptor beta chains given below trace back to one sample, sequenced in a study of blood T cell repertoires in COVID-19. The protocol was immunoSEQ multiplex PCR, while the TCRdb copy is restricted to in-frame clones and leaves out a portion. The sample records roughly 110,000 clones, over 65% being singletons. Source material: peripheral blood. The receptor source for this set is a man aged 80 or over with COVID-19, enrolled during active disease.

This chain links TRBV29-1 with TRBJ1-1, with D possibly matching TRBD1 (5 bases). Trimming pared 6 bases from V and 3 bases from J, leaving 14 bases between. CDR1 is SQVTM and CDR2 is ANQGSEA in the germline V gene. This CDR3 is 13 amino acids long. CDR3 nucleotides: TGCAGCGTAATTCAGGGTTGGGACACTGAAGCTTTCTTT. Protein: CSVIQGWDTEAFF.

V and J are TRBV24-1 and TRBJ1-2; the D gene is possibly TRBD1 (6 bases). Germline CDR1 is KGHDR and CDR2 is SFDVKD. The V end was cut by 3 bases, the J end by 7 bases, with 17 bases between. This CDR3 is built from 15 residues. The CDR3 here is CATSDPRQVNGGYTF. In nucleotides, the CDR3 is TGTGCCACCAGTGATCCAAGACAGGTGAACGGTGGCTACACCTTC.